This T cell receptor (beta chain) appears in the sequencing data of a study of glioma-infiltrating T cells. Amplification of TCR alpha and beta CDR3 regions from RNA used iRepertoire nested multiplex PCR. Input was roughly 100-450 ng of tissue mRNA or PBMC total RNA. A single record per CDR3 protein comes from TCRdb applying MiXCR to the multiplex PCR reads. The data contain about 180,000 distinct CDR3 sequences, about 47% of them seen just once; the ten biggest clones take up roughly 5.2%. This CDR3 comprises 14 residues. Germline V gene lookup returns CDR1 SNHLY and CDR2 FYNNEI. The ends were cut back, 0 bases at V and 6 bases at J, with 12 bases in the middle. Note on this clonotype: What it recognizes is unknown.

Regarding the study as a whole: Only very few CDR3 sequences appeared in both tissue and blood.

The chain combines TRBV2 with TRBJ2-7; D gene uncertain. The sequence came from a human donor with low-grade glioma or glioblastoma, undergoing nonglioma brain surgery, or in good health (not recorded which). Source material: glioma tissue, nonneoplastic brain tissue, or PBMCs (not recorded which). CDR3 residues: CASSEAGSRREQYF. CDR3 nucleotides: TGTGCCAGCAGTGAAGCCGGTTCGCGACGCGAGCAGTACTTC.